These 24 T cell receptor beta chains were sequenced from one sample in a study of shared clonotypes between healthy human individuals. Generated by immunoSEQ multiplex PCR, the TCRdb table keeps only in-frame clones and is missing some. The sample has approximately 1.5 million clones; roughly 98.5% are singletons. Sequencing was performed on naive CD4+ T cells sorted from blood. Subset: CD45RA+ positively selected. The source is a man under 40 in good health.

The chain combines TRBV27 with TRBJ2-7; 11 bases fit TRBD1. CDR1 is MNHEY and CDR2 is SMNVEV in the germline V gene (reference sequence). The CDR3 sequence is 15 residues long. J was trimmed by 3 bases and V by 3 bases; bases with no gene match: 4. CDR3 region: CASSFQGQGVYEQYF. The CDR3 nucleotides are TGTGCCAGCAGTTTCCAGGGACAGGGGGTCTACGAGCAGTACTTC.

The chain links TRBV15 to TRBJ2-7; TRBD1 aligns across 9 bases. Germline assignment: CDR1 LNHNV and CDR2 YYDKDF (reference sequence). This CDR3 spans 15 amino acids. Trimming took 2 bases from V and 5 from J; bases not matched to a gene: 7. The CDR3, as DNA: TGTGCCACCAGCAGACAAGGGACAGGGATGGACGAGCAGTACTTC. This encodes CATSRQGTGMDEQYF.

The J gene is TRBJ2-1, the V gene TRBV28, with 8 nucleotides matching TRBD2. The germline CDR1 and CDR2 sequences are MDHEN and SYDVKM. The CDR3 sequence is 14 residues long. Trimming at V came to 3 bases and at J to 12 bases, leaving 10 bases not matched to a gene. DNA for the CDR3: TGTGCCAGCAGTTTCATCCAGCGGGAGATGGGGCAGTTCTTC. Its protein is CASSFIQREMGQFF.

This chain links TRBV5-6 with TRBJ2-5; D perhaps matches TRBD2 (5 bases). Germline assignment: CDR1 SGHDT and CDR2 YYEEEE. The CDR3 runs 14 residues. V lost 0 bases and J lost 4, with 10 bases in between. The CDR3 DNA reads TGTGCCAGCAGCTTGGGACCGGGGAGAGAGACCCAGTACTTC. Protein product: CASSLGPGRETQYF.

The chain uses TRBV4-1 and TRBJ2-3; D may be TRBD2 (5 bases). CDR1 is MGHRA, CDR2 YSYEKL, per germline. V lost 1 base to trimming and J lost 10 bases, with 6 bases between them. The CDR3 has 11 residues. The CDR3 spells CASSQAGAQYF. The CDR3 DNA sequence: TGCGCCAGCAGCCAAGCCGGGGCGCAGTATTTT.

The CDR3, as DNA: TGTGCCAGCAGCTCCGGGACAGGGGTTGACCGGAAGGCTTTCTTT. Translating gives CASSSGTGVDRKAFF. The gene calls are TRBV5-8 and TRBJ1-1, with 10 bases fitting TRBD1. Germline V gene sequence: CDR1 SGHTS, CDR2 YDEGEE. The CDR3 consists of 15 residues. V gave up 3 bases and J gave up 11 bases; unmatched junction bases: 13.

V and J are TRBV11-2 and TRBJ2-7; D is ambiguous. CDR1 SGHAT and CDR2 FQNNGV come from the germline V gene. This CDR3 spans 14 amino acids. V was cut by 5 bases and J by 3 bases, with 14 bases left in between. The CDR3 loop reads CASSTRGGGYEQYF. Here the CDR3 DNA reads TGTGCCAGCAGCACCCGAGGTGGTGGCTACGAGCAGTACTTC. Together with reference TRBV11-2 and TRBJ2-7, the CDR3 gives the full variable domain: EAGVAQSPRYKIIEKRQSVAFWCNPISGHATLYWYQQILGQGPKLLIQFQNNGVVDDSQLPKDRFSAERLKGVDSTLKIQPAKLEDSAVYLCASSTRGGGYEQYFGPGTRLTVT.

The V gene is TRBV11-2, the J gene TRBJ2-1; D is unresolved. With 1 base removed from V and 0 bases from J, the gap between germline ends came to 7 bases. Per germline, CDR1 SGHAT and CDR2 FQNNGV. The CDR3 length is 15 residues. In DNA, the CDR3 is TGTGCCAGCAGCTTAGTAGGGTTCTCCTACAATGAGCAGTTCTTC. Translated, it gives CASSLVGFSYNEQFF. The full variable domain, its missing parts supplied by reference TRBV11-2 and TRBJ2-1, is EAGVAQSPRYKIIEKRQSVAFWCNPISGHATLYWYQQILGQGPKLLIQFQNNGVVDDSQLPKDRFSAERLKGVDSTLKIQPAKLEDSAVYLCASSLVGFSYNEQFFGPGTRLTVL.

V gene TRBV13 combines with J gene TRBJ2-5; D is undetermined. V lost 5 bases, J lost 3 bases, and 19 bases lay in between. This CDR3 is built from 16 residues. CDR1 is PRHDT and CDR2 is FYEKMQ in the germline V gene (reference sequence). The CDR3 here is CASSPRVAALKETQYF. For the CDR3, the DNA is TGTGCCAGCAGCCCAAGGGTGGCGGCCCTGAAAGAGACCCAGTACTTC.

This CDR3 is CASSRRQGWFDTQYF. The CDR3 DNA sequence: TGTGCCAGTAGTCGCCGACAGGGGTGGTTCGATACGCAGTATTTT. The V gene is TRBV19, the J gene TRBJ2-3; 8 positions match TRBD1. CDR1 and CDR2 from the germline V gene are LNHDA and SQIVND (reference sequence). V lost 5 bases, J lost 6 bases, and 10 bases stayed unmatched. The CDR3 length is 15 residues.

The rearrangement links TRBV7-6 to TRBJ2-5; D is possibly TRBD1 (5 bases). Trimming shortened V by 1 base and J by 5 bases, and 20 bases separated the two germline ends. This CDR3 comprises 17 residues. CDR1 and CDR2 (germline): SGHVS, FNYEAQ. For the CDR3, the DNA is TGTGCCAGCAGCTTAGGTTTGGGCAGGGCAACGTTTGAGACCCAGTACTTC. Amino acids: CASSLGLGRATFETQYF.

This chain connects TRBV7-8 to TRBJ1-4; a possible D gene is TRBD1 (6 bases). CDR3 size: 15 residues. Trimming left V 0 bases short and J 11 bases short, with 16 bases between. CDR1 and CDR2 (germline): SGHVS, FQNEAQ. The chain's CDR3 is CASSLAAGGIGKLFF. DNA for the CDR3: TGTGCCAGCAGCTTAGCGGCCGGGGGCATCGGGAAACTGTTTTTT.

CDR3 sequence (DNA): TGTGCCAGCAGAGGATTCGGGACGGTCTACGAGCAGTACTTC. This codes for CASRGFGTVYEQYF. The rearrangement links TRBV6-1 to TRBJ2-7, with D perhaps being TRBD1 or TRBD2 (5 bases each). Between the trimmed V and J ends, which lost 6 bases and 3 bases, there was a span of 15 bases. Germline V gene lookup returns CDR1 MNHNS and CDR2 SASEGT. This CDR3 is 14 amino acids long.

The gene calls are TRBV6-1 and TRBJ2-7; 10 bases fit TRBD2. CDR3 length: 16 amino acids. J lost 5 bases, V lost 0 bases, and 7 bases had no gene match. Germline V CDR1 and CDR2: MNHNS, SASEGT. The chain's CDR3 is CASSEALRLAGDEQYF. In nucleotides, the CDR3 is TGTGCCAGCAGTGAAGCGCTTCGACTAGCGGGCGACGAGCAGTACTTC.

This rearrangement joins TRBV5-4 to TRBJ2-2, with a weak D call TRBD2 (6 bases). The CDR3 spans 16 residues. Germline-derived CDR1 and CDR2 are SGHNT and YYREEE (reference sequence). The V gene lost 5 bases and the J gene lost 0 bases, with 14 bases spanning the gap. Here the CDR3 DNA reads TGTGCCAGCAGTAGAACGGGACTGGCGAACACCGGGGAGCTGTTTTTT. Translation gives CASSRTGLANTGELFF.

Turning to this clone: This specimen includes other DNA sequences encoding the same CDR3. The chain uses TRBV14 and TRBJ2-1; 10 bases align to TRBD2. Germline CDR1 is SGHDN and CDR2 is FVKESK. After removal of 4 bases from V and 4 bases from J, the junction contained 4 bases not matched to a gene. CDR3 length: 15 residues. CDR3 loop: CASSLGLAVYNEQFF. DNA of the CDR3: TGTGCCAGCAGCCTCGGACTAGCGGTTTACAATGAGCAGTTCTTC.

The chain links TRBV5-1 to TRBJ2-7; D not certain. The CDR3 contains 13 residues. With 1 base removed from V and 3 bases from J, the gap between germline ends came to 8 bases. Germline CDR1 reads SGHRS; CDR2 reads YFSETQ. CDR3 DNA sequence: TGCGCCAGCAGCTTGTTTCCAGGCTACGAGCAGTACTTC. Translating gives CASSLFPGYEQYF.

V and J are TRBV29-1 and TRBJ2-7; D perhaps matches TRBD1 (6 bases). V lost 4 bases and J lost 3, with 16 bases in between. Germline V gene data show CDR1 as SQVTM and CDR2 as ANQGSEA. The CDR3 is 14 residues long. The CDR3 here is CSVGGMGHLYEQYF. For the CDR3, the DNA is TGCAGCGTTGGAGGGATGGGACACCTCTACGAGCAGTACTTC.

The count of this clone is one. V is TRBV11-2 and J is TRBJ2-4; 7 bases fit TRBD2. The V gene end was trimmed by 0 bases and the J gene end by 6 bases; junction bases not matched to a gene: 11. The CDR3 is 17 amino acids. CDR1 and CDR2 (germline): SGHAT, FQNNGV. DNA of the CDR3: TGTGCCAGCAGCTTAGAAGCTAGCGGAGCTAGTCGAAACATTCAGTACTTC. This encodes CASSLEASGASRNIQYF.

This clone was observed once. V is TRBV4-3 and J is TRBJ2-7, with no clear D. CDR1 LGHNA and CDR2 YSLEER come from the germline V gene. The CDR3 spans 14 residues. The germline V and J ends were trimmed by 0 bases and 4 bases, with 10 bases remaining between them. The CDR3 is CASSQDFSAYEQYF. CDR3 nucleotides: TGCGCCAGCAGCCAAGATTTCTCTGCGTACGAGCAGTACTTC.

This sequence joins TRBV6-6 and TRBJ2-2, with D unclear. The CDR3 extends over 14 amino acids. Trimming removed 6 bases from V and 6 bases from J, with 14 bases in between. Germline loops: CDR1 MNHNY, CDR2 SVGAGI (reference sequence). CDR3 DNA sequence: TGTGCCAGCAGCCGGGTCCGGGCAGCCGGGGAGCTGTTTTTT. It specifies CASSRVRAAGELFF.

The CDR3 DNA reads TGTGCCAGCAGCTTGTTTATGGGAACTACACCCTACGAGCAGTACTTC. Translating gives CASSLFMGTTPYEQYF. The chain couples TRBV5-6 to TRBJ2-7, with D unresolved. V gave up 1 base and J gave up 2 bases, with 16 bases separating them. There are 16 residues in the CDR3. CDR1 is SGHDT, CDR2 YYEEEE, per germline. The full variable domain, rest sourced from reference TRBV5-6 and TRBJ2-7, is DAGVTQSPTHLIKTRGQQVTLRCSPKSGHDTVSWYQQALGQGPQFIFQYYEEEERQRGNFPDRFSGHQFPNYSSELNVNALLLGDSALYLCASSLFMGTTPYEQYFGPGTRLTVT.

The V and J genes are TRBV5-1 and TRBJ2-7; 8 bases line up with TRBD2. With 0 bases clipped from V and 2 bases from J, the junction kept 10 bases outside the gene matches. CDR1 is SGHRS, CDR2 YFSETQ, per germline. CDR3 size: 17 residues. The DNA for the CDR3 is TGCGCCAGCAGCTTGGCCTCGTCGGGAGGGTTCACCTACGAGCAGTACTTC. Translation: CASSLASSGGFTYEQYF.

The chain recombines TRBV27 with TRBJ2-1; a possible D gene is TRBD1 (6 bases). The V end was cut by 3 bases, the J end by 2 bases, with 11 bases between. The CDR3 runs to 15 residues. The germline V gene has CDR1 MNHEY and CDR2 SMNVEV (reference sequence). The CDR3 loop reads CASSFQGQTYNEQFF. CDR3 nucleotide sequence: TGTGCCAGCAGTTTTCAAGGACAGACCTACAATGAGCAGTTCTTC.